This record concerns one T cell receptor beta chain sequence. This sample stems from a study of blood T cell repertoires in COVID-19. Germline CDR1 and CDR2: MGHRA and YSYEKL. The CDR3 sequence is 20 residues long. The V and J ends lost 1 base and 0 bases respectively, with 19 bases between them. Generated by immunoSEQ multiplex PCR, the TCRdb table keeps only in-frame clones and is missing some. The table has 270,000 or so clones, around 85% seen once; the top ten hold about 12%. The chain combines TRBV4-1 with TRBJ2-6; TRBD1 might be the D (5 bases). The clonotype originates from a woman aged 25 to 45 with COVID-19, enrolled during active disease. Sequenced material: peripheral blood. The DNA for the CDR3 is TGCGCCAGCAGCCAAGCGTTCGGAAAGGGGCCCAACTCTGGGGCCAACGTCCTGACTTTC. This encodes CASSQAFGKGPNSGANVLTF.